What follows is one TCR beta chain and its context. Its antigen remains unknown. The V gene's germline CDR1 is SGDLS and CDR2 YYNGEE. Trimming took 5 bases from V and 3 from J; bases not matched to a gene: 10. This CDR3 is built from 16 residues. The protocol was immunoSEQ multiplex PCR, while the TCRdb copy is restricted to in-frame clones and leaves out a portion. The sample contains 3,000 to 5,000 clones, 59% of which appear only once. This entry belongs to a study of coeliac disease. General observations from the study: Published gliadin-specific TRB sequences appeared in about 55% of the 18 coeliac samples, 1 of 6 controls. Unbiased detection of gliadin-specific T cells was judged not feasible with this approach. In active celiac disease, intraepithelial and lamina propria TRB and TRG repertoires were less clonal than controls.

Material: lymphocytes from the gut lamina propria. The clonotype comes from a man in his sixties or seventies without celiac disease. The chain combines TRBV9 with TRBJ2-3; TRBD1 aligns across 9 bases. CDR3 nucleotides: TGTGCCAGCAGTGCCGACTCGGGACAGGGAACAGATACGCAGTATTTT. Translation: CASSADSGQGTDTQYF.